What follows are 10 T cell receptor beta chains derived from one specimen sequenced in a study of shared clonotypes between healthy human individuals. TCRdb keeps only in-frame clones here, not all; method: immunoSEQ multiplex PCR. This sample yields about 1.5 million clones, of which nearly 99% are seen a single time; 0.45% belongs to the top ten. The sequencing input was naive CD4+ T cells sorted from blood. Specified subset: CD45RA+ positively selected. The receptors shown here come from a man between 25 and 39 years old in good health.

The chain combines TRBV19 with TRBJ1-4, with 9 bases identical to TRBD1. V shed 6 bases and J 5 bases; nucleotides not matched to a gene: 7. Germline V CDR1 and CDR2: LNHDA, SQIVND (reference sequence). The CDR3 runs to 15 residues. As DNA, the CDR3 is TGTGCCAGTAGACATCCGACAGGGGGAAATGAAAAACTGTTTTTT. Its translation is CASRHPTGGNEKLFF.

The chain links TRBV7-9 to TRBJ2-5; 9 nucleotides line up with TRBD2. J was trimmed by 5 bases and V by 5 bases; bases with no gene match: 15. Looked up from germline, CDR1 is SEHNR and CDR2 is FQNEAQ (reference sequence). The CDR3 spans 17 residues. DNA of the CDR3: TGTGCCAGCAGCCTCCAAAACCTACCGGGACTAGCTGAGACCCAGTACTTC. The encoded protein is CASSLQNLPGLAETQYF.

The J gene is TRBJ2-7, the V gene TRBV7-6; D is perhaps TRBD2 (6 bases). Germline CDR1 SGHVS, CDR2 FNYEAQ. This CDR3 has 14 residues. V shed 5 bases and J shed 5 bases, with 16 bases lying between them. This chain's CDR3 is CASSPRRLANEQYF. As DNA, the CDR3 is TGTGCCAGCAGCCCCCGTCGCCTAGCGAACGAGCAGTACTTC.

The V and J genes are TRBV10-3 and TRBJ2-7, with D unclear. V dropped 6 bases and J dropped 1 base, with 16 bases sitting between them. CDR3 length: 15 residues. Germline V CDR1 and CDR2: ENHRY, SYGVKD. CDR3 loop: CAISEPSRRSYEQYF. CDR3 in DNA: TGTGCCATCAGCGAACCTTCGAGGCGGTCCTACGAGCAGTACTTC.

This chain joins TRBV28 and TRBJ1-4, with 7 bases fitting TRBD1. Germline CDR1 MDHEN, CDR2 SYDVKM. With V trimmed by 5 bases and J by 7 bases, 7 bases remained unmatched. The CDR3 is 14 residues long. CDR3 DNA: TGTGCCAGCAGTGTAGACAGGGTGGTTGAAAAACTGTTTTTT. Translated, it gives CASSVDRVVEKLFF. Supplemented by reference TRBV28 and TRBJ1-4, the full variable domain reads DVKVTQSSRYLVKRTGEKVFLECVQDMDHENMFWYRQDPGLGLRLIYFSYDVKMKEKGDIPEGYSVSREKKERFSLILESASTNQTSMYLCASSVDRVVEKLFFGSGTQLSVL.

V is TRBV27 and J is TRBJ2-6; D unclear. The CDR3 has 18 amino acids. In germline, CDR1 is MNHEY, CDR2 SMNVEV (reference sequence). V gave up 6 bases and J gave up 0 bases, with 18 bases separating them. The CDR3 bases are TGTGCCAGCAGAAAGCCGGGCCGAGACCCCTCTGGGGCCAACGTCCTGACTTTC. This encodes CASRKPGRDPSGANVLTF.

The chain has TRBV7-8 and TRBJ2-1, with D perhaps matching TRBD1 (5 bases). The CDR3 consists of 12 residues. The V gene's germline CDR1 is SGHVS and CDR2 FQNEAQ. V shed 3 bases and J shed 7 bases, with 7 bases lying between them. CDR3 sequence (DNA): TGTGCCAGCAGCTTGCCAGGGAATGAGCAGTTCTTC. Translated: CASSLPGNEQFF.

The chain uses TRBV4-1 and TRBJ2-5; D is perhaps TRBD2 (5 bases). Germline V gives CDR1 MGHRA, CDR2 YSYEKL. V was pared by 0 bases and J by 3 bases, with 17 bases between. CDR3 length: 17 amino acids. The CDR3 coding sequence is TGCGCCAGCAGCCAAGACCCGAACGCCGGGGTAGAAGAGACCCAGTACTTC. This gives the protein CASSQDPNAGVEETQYF.

The gene calls are TRBV7-2 and TRBJ1-1, with 8 bases matching TRBD1. Germline CDR1 reads SGHTA; CDR2 reads FQGNSA. The ends lost 4 bases at V and 1 base at J; junction bases unmatched: 8. The CDR3 consists of 16 residues. The CDR3 is CASSSVRGQGNTEAFF. CDR3 DNA: TGTGCCAGCAGCTCCGTACGTGGACAGGGGAACACTGAAGCTTTCTTT.

The chain is built from TRBV11-2 and TRBJ2-2, with no clear D. CDR3 size: 12 residues. Germline V gene data show CDR1 as SGHAT and CDR2 as FQNNGV. V lost 3 bases and J lost 8, with 7 bases in between. CDR3 sequence (DNA): TGTGCCAGCAGCTTCGCTGCTGGGGAGCTGTTTTTT. Its protein is CASSFAAGELFF.